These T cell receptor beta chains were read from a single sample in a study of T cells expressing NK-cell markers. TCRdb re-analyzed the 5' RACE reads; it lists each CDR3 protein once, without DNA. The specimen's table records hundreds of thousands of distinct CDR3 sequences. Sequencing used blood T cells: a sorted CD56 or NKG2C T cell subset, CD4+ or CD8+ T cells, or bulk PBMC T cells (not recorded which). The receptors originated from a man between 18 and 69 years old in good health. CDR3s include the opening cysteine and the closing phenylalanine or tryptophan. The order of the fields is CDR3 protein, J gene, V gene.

CSARDRQASPLHF | TRBJ1-6 | TRBV20-1
CASSYWTSGRAQYF | TRBJ2-5 | TRBV5-4
CASSLNPGSNEQFF | TRBJ2-1 | TRBV11-3
CATSRTGVGEQYF | TRBJ2-7 | TRBV15
CASSLTGGAGYTF | TRBJ1-2 | TRBV12-3/TRBV12-4
CASSQEPGQGGSPLHF | TRBJ1-6 | TRBV4-2
CASSGTSGAEQFF | TRBJ2-1 | TRBV12-3/TRBV12-4
CSARPGTSAKDIQYF | TRBJ2-4 | TRBV20-1
CSAEGRTQETQYF | TRBJ2-5 | TRBV20-1
CASGLPWTSLGETQYF | TRBJ2-5 | TRBV12-5